Listed below are T cell receptor beta chains from one sample, sequenced in a study of control samples from healthy donors and cancer patients. The data were produced by immunoSEQ multiplex PCR, yet TCRdb's version contains in-frame clones alone and is incomplete. This repertoire shows around 90,000 clones, about 83% found once; its top ten account for less than 2.5%. Material: blood. The receptors shown here come from a woman in her thirties or forties in good health. The CDR3 runs from the conserved cysteine through the conserved F or W. D genes are given only for firm matches. Some rows mark clone size as missing; the rest say once, few, many or name a class of expanded clone.

D gene,clone size,V gene,J gene,CDR3 DNA,CDR3 protein
TRBD1,-,TRBV5-1,TRBJ1-2,TGCGCCAGCAGCTTGTCGGGACAGGGCACCTATGGCTACACCTTC,CASSLSGQGTYGYTF
TRBD1,-,TRBV6-5,TRBJ1-5,TGTGCCAGCGGGGGGACAGGTATAGGCGCGCCCCAGCATTTT,CASGGTGIGAPQHF
-,-,TRBV30,TRBJ1-6,TGTGCCTGGACCCCGGGACGATGGGGTTCACCCCTCCACTTT,CAWTPGRWGSPLHF
TRBD2,-,TRBV9,TRBJ2-3,TGTGCCAGCAGCGTAGGGCCTAGCGGGGGTAGCACAGATACGCAGTATTTT,CASSVGPSGGSTDTQYF
-,-,TRBV5-1,TRBJ2-7,TGCGCCAGCAGCTCCGGAGGTACAAGCTCCTACGAGCAGTACTTC,CASSSGGTSSYEQYF
-,-,TRBV21-1,TRBJ2-7,TGTGCCAGCAAGGGGGGGGTCTCCTACGAGCAGTACTTC,CASKGGVSYEQYF
TRBD2,-,TRBV12-5,TRBJ2-7,TGTGCTAGTGGTTTGGCTCCTAGCGGGGGGGCCCAAATATACGAGCAGTACTTC,CASGLAPSGGAQIYEQYF
-,once,TRBV5-1,TRBJ1-1,TGCGCCAGCGCACCGATTAGTATCTCTGAAGCTTTCTTT,CASAPISISEAFF
-,-,TRBV7-2,TRBJ2-7,TGTGCCAGCAGCTTCACATCCTACGAGCAGTACTTC,CASSFTSYEQYF
-,-,TRBV6-2/TRBV6-3,TRBJ1-2,TGTGCCAGCAGTGAGGGCTATGGCTACACCTTC,CASSEGYGYTF